The rows below give T cell receptor beta chains drawn from one sample of a study of T cells in Graves' hyperthyroidism and ophthalmopathy. Each CDR3 protein is one row after TCRdb ran MiXCR on the multiplex PCR reads. The sample lists nearly 750,000 distinct CDR3 sequences; roughly a third were seen once. The sequenced sample consisted of blood. Receptor source: a woman in her thirties or forties with Graves' hyperthyroidism. The CDR3 runs from the conserved cysteine through the conserved F or W. The D gene is left open where the match is weak. The size field is filled for only some rows; it gives once, few, many or a size class.

TRBV9,NA,many,TRBJ1-5,CASSVDGGINQPQHF,TGTGCCAGCAGCGTAGACGGGGGGATCAATCAGCCCCAGCATTTT
TRBV20-1,TRBD1,many,TRBJ1-3,CSARDDRGYGNTIYF,TGCAGTGCTAGAGATGACAGGGGATATGGAAACACCATATATTTT
TRBV12-3/TRBV12-4,NA,NA,TRBJ1-1,CASSLEGGVGITEAFF,TGTGCCAGCAGCTTAGAGGGGGGCGTTGGTATCACTGAAGCTTTCTTT
TRBV2,NA,many,TRBJ2-7,CASSGGTASYEQYF,TGTGCCAGCAGTGGCGGGACCGCTTCCTACGAGCAGTACTTC
TRBV19,NA,NA,TRBJ2-3,CASSGLAGHNTDTQYF,TGTGCCAGTAGTGGCCTCGCGGGACATAACACAGATACGCAGTATTTT
TRBV11-2,NA,NA,TRBJ1-2,CASSLEGGLSYGYTF,TGTGCCAGCAGCTTAGAAGGAGGGCTATCCTATGGCTACACCTTC
TRBV14,TRBD1,few,TRBJ2-7,CASSHVDRDRGRYEQYF,TGTGCCAGCAGCCACGTTGACCGCGACAGGGGACGCTACGAGCAGTACTTC
TRBV6-4,NA,NA,TRBJ2-7,CASSPLVPNGQCF,TGTGCCAGCAGTCCCCTAGTCCCTAACGGGCAGTGCTTC
TRBV12-3/TRBV12-4,NA,many,TRBJ1-2,CASSLPGVNGYTF,TGTGCCAGCAGTTTACCAGGGGTGAACGGCTACACCTTC
TRBV29-1,NA,once,TRBJ2-1,CSVHPGTSNEQFF,TGCAGCGTTCACCCCGGGACAAGCAATGAGCAGTTCTTC
TRBV24-1,NA,NA,TRBJ1-1,CATSFGGYEAEAFF,TGTGCCACCAGTTTCGGGGGCTATGAAGCTGAAGCTTTCTTT
TRBV3-1,NA,NA,TRBJ1-1,CASSQVGGREAFF,TGTGCCAGCAGCCAAGTAGGGGGTAGGGAAGCTTTCTTT
TRBV10-3,NA,many,TRBJ1-4,CAISGDPEKLFF,TGTGCCATCAGTGGGGACCCGGAAAAACTGTTTTTT
TRBV6-5,NA,many,TRBJ1-2,CASSPQGFYGYTF,TGTGCCAGCAGTCCACAGGGCTTCTATGGCTACACCTTC
TRBV5-1,NA,few,TRBJ2-2,CASRRGADTGELFF,TGCGCCAGCCGACGCGGGGCGGACACCGGGGAGCTGTTTTTT
TRBV25-1,NA,NA,TRBJ1-2,CASSQDLNRDRPYGYTF,TGCGCCAGCAGCCAAGATTTGAACAGAGACAGACCCTATGGCTACACCTTC
TRBV15,NA,many,TRBJ1-1,CATSRDLGVVTEAFF,TGTGCCACCAGCAGAGATTTAGGGGTGGTCACTGAAGCTTTCTTT
TRBV6-5,TRBD1,NA,TRBJ1-2,CASRDRGLGNYGYTF,TGTGCCAGCAGGGACAGGGGGCTCGGTAACTATGGCTACACCTTC
TRBV12-3/TRBV12-4,NA,few,TRBJ1-2,CASSLSGKGYGYTF,TGTGCCAGCAGTTTATCCGGGAAGGGCTATGGCTACACCTTC
TRBV7-2,NA,NA,TRBJ2-6,CAWDRSSGANVLTF,TGTGCCTGGGATCGGTCCTCTGGGGCCAACGTCCTGACTTTC
TRBV29-1,TRBD1,NA,TRBJ2-6,CSVEGQGITGANVLTF,TGCAGCGTTGAGGGACAGGGTATAACTGGGGCCAACGTCCTGACTTTC
TRBV9,NA,NA,TRBJ2-7,CASSVRTVTYEQYF,TGTGCCAGCAGCGTGAGGACAGTGACCTACGAGCAGTACTTC
TRBV12-3/TRBV12-4,TRBD1,NA,TRBJ1-6,CASSLGLGTGSSPLHF,TGTGCCAGCAGTTTAGGGTTAGGGACAGGGTCCTCACCCCTCCACTTT
TRBV7-3,NA,NA,TRBJ1-4,CASSSSPANTGEKLFF,TGTGCCAGCAGCTCCTCACCGGCGAACACCGGGGAAAAACTGTTTTTT
TRBV27,TRBD1,NA,TRBJ1-6,CASAKDRTDSPLHF,TGTGCCAGCGCCAAGGACAGGACGGATTCACCCCTCCACTTT
TRBV7-6,NA,many,TRBJ1-4,CASSLGGIGVEKLFF,TGTGCCAGCAGCTTAGGGGGGATAGGCGTCGAAAAACTGTTTTTT
TRBV10-3,NA,NA,TRBJ1-6,CAISEGSSSYNSPLHF,TGTGCCATCAGTGAAGGCAGTAGCTCCTATAATTCACCCCTCCACTTT
TRBV19,NA,NA,TRBJ2-2,CASSIGLAFNTGELFF,TGTGCCAGTAGTATAGGGCTAGCCTTTAACACCGGGGAGCTGTTTTTT
TRBV18,NA,NA,TRBJ2-5,CASSPGIETQYF,TGTGCCAGCTCACCAGGGATTGAGACCCAGTACTTC
TRBV28,NA,NA,TRBJ1-2,CASSPPTEGYTF,TGTGCCAGCAGTCCGCCCACAGAAGGCTACACCTTC
TRBV6-5,NA,NA,TRBJ1-5,CASSYQNQPQHF,TGTGCCAGCAGTTACCAAAATCAGCCCCAGCATTTT
TRBV24-1,NA,NA,TRBJ1-3,CATSDPGTLGNTIYF,TGTGCCACCAGTGATCCCGGGACGCTTGGAAACACCATATATTTT
TRBV16,TRBD1,NA,TRBJ2-7,CASSQNRDRNYEQYF,TGTGCCAGCAGCCAGAACCGGGACAGGAACTACGAGCAGTACTTC
TRBV25-1,TRBD1,once,TRBJ1-3,CASSGQGAGGNTIYF,TGTGCCAGCAGTGGGCAGGGGGCCGGTGGAAACACCATATATTTT
TRBV19,NA,few,TRBJ1-2,CASSSEGARQYGYTF,TGTGCCAGTAGTAGTGAGGGTGCCAGACAATATGGCTACACCTTC
TRBV9,NA,NA,TRBJ2-2,CASSPGWGGAGELFF,TGTGCCAGCAGCCCCGGGTGGGGGGGCGCCGGGGAGCTGTTTTTT
TRBV20-1,TRBD2,NA,TRBJ2-7,CSARGLAGF,TGCAGTGCTAGAGGACTAGCGGGATTC
TRBV12-3/TRBV12-4,TRBD1,NA,TRBJ1-6,CASRPQGEGSPLHF,TGTGCCAGCAGGCCCCAGGGGGAGGGATCACCCCTCCACTTT
TRBV30,NA,NA,TRBJ1-3,CAWSAIGNTIYF,TGTGCCTGGTCAGCGATTGGGAACACCATATATTTT
TRBV7-8,TRBD1,many,TRBJ1-6,CASSLDRGRWNSPLHF,TGTGCCAGCAGCCTTGACAGGGGACGATGGAATTCACCCCTCCACTTT
TRBV10-1,TRBD1,NA,TRBJ1-1,CASRMDRENTEAFF,TGCGCCAGCAGGATGGACAGGGAAAACACTGAAGCTTTCTTT
TRBV6-4,TRBD1,many,TRBJ1-6,CASSRQGLHF,TGTGCCAGCAGTCGACAGGGCCTCCACTTT
TRBV6-5,TRBD1,few,TRBJ1-4,CASSYQTGGEGKLFF,TGTGCCAGCAGTTACCAGACAGGGGGCGAGGGAAAACTGTTTTTT
TRBV7-2,NA,NA,TRBJ2-7,CASSLDLGQYF,TGTGCCAGCAGCTTGGATCTGGGACAGTACTTC
TRBV25-1,NA,NA,TRBJ1-3,CASSARDPAAGNTIYF,TGTGCCAGCAGTGCTAGAGATCCCGCAGCTGGAAACACCATATATTTT
TRBV7-8,NA,few,TRBJ2-5,CASSSRDGKETQYF,TGTGCCAGCAGCTCCCGGGACGGAAAAGAGACCCAGTACTTC
TRBV2,NA,NA,TRBJ1-6,CAISPGDPGSPLHF,TGTGCCATCAGCCCCGGCGACCCGGGCTCACCCCTCCACTTT